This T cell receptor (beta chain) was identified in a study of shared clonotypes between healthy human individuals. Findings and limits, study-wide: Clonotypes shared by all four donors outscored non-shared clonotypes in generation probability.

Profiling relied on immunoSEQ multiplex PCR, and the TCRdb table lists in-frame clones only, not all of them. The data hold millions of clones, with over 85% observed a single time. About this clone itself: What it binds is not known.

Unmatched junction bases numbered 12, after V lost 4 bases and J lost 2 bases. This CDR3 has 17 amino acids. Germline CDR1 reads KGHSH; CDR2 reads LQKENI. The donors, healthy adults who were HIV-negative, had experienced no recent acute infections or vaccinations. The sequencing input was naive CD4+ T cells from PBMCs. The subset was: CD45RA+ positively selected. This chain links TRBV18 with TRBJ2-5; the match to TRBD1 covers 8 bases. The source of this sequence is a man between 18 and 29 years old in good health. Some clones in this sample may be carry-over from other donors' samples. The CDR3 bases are TGTGCCAGCTCACTAATCAAAGCCGGGACAGGACAAGAGACCCAGTACTTC. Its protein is CASSLIKAGTGQETQYF.